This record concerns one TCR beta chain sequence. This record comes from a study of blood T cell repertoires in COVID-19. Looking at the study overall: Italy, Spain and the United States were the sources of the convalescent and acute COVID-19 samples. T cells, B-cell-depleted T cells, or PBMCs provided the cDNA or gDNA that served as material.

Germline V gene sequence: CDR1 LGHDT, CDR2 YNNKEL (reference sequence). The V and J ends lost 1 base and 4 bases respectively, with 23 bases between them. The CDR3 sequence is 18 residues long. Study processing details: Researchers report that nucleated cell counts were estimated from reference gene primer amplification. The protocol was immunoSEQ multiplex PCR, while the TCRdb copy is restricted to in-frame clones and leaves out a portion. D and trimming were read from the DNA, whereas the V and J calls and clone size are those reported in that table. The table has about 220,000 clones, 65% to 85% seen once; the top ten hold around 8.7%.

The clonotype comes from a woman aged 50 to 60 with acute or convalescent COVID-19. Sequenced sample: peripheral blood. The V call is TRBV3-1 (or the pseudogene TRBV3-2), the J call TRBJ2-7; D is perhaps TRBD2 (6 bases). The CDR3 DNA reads TGTGCCAGCAGCCAAGTAAGCCCCGGAGGACTAAGGGTATACGAGCAGTACTTC. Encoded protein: CASSQVSPGGLRVYEQYF.